This T cell receptor beta chain was identified during a study of T cell changes during pregnancy in multiple sclerosis. Method: immunoSEQ multiplex PCR; TCRdb's copy keeps in-frame clones and lacks some. This table has fewer than 45,000 clones, roughly 89% appearing once. In its sample, this clone was seen once. This CDR3 contains 14 residues. Looked up from germline, CDR1 is MDHEN and CDR2 is SYDVKM. Trimming took 6 bases from V and 4 from J; bases not matched to a gene: 4. This clonotype was obtained from a female donor in good health, enrolled as a control in a pregnancy study. V usage is TRBV28 and J usage is TRBJ1-5, with 9 bases lining up with TRBD1. Sample: CD4+ T cells from peripheral blood mononuclear cells, taken after pregnancy. The CDR3 coding sequence is TGTGCCAGCAGCCCCGGGACAGGGAATCAGCCCCAGCATTTT. This sequence encodes CASSPGTGNQPQHF.